The clone carrying this TCR beta chain was detected many times. Its antigen is not identified. The CDR3 is 12 amino acids. Germline values: CDR1 SNHLY, CDR2 FYNNEI. Deletions cut 3 bases from V and 5 bases from J, with 4 bases between. This sample was included in a study of T cells in Graves' hyperthyroidism and ophthalmopathy. General study points: Ophthalmopathy was told apart from stable hyperthyroidism by a 13 V-J model.

The source material, RNA transcripts, was used to amplify TCR beta CDR3 regions. When the TCR CDR3 underwent first-round RT-PCR, the HTBI primer set was used. TCRdb processed the multiplex PCR reads anew with MiXCR; each CDR3 protein has one entry. The data hold 600,000 to 700,000 distinct CDR3 sequences, with over 40% observed a single time. A patient was excluded if there was uncontrolled infection, other autoimmune disease, pregnancy or lactation. Diagnostic assessment was based on clinical symptoms, serum thyroxine and TRAb, thyroid ultrasound and orbital computed tomography. This TCR came from an adult man with Graves' disease, either hyperthyroidism or ophthalmopathy (not recorded which). The rearrangement joins TRBV2 to TRBJ1-4, with D unclear. The sample consisted of peripheral blood or thyroid tissue (not recorded which). The CDR3: CASSELNEKLFF. The CDR3 nucleotides are TGTGCCAGCAGTGAGCTCAATGAAAAACTGTTTTTT.